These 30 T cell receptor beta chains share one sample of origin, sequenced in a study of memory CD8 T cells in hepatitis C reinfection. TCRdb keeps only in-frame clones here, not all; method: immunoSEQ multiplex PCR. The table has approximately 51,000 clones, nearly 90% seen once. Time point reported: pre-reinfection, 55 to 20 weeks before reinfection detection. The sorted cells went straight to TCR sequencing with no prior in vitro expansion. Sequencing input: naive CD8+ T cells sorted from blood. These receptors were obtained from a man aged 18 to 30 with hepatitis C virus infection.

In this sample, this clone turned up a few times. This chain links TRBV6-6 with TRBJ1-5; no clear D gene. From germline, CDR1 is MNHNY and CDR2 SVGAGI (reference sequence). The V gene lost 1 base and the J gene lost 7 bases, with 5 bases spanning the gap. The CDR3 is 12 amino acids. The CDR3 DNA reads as TGTGCCAGCAGTTACTGGGCCCAGCCCCAGCATTTT. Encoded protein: CASSYWAQPQHF.

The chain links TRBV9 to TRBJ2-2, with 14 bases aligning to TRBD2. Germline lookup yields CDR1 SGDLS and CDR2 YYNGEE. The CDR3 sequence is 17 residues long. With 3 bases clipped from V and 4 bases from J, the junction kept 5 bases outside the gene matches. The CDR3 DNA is TGTGCCAGCAGCGAAACGGGACTAGCGGGGGCCACCGGGGAGCTGTTTTTT. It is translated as CASSETGLAGATGELFF.

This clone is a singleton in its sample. Here the CDR3 reads CASSPLAGGSTDTQYF. The CDR3 coding sequence is TGTGCCAGCAGCCCACTAGCGGGGGGGTCCACAGATACGCAGTATTTT. The chain links TRBV6-4 to TRBJ2-3; 13 nucleotides align to TRBD2. Germline loops: CDR1 MRHNA, CDR2 SNTAGT. The CDR3 is made up of 16 amino acids. Trimming cost V 6 bases and J 2 bases; bases outside gene matches: 5.

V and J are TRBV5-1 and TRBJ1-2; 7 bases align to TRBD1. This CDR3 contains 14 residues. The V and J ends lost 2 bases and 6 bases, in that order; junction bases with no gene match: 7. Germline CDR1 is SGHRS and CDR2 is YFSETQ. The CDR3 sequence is CASSFPSGTDGYTF. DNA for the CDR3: TGCGCCAGCAGCTTCCCATCCGGGACAGATGGCTACACCTTC.

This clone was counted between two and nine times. CDR3 bases: TGTGCCAGCAACGAGGGGGCAGGCTCACCCCTCCACTTT. The encoded protein is CASNEGAGSPLHF. V gene TRBV5-6 combines with J gene TRBJ1-6; 7 bases fit TRBD1. Germline CDR1 and CDR2: SGHDT and YYEEEE. V trimming: 6 bases; J trimming: 10 bases; junction bases outside the gene matches: 7. The CDR3 has 13 residues.

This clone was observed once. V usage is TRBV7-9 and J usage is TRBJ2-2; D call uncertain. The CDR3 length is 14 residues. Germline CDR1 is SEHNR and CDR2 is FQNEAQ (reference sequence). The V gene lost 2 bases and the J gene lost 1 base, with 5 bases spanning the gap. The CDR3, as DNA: TGTGCCAGCAGCTTACCTCTGAACACCGGGGAGCTGTTTTTT. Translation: CASSLPLNTGELFF.

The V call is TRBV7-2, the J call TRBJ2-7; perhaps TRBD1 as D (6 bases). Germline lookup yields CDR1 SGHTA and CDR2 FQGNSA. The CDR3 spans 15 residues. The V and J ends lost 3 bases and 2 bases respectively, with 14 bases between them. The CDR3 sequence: CASSFPGHGPYEQYV. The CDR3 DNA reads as TGTGCCAGCAGCTTCCCGGGACACGGTCCCTACGAGCAGTACGTC.

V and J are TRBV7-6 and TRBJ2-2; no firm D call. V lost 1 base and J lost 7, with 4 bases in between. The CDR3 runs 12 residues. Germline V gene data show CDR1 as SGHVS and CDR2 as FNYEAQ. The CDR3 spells CASSLGHGELFF. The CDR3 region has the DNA TGTGCCAGCAGCTTAGGTCACGGGGAGCTGTTTTTT.

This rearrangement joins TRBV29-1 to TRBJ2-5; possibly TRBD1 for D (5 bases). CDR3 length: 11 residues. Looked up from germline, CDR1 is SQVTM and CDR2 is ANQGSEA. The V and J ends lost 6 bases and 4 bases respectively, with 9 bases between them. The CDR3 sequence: CSVRVVETQYF. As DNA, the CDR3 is TGCAGCGTCAGGGTTGTAGAGACCCAGTACTTC.

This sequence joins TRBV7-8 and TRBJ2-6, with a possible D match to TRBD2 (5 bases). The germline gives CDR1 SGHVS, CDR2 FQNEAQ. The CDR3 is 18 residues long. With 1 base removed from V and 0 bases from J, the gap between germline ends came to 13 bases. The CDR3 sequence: CASSLDLSGYSGANVLTF. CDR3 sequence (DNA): TGTGCCAGCAGCTTAGATCTGAGCGGCTACTCTGGGGCCAACGTCCTGACTTTC. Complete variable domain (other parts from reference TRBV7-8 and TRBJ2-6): GAGVSQSPRYKVAKRGQDVALRCDPISGHVSLFWYQQALGQGPEFLTYFQNEAQLDKSGLPSDRFFAERPEGSVSTLKIQRTQQEDSAVYLCASSLDLSGYSGANVLTFGAGSRLTVL.

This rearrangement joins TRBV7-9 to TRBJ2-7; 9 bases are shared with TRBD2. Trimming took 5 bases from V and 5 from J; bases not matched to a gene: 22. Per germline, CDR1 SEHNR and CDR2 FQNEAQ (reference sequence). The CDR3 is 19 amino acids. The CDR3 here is CASSPPRGQVSGRNHEQYF. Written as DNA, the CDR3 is TGTGCCAGCAGCCCACCAAGGGGGCAGGTTAGCGGGAGAAATCACGAGCAGTACTTC.

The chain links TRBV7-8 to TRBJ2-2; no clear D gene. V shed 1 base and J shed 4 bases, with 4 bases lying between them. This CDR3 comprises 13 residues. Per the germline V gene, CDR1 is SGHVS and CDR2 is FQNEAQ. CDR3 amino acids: CASSLGGTGELFF. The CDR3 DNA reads TGTGCCAGCAGCTTAGGCGGCACCGGGGAGCTGTTTTTT. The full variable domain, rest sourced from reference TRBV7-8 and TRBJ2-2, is GAGVSQSPRYKVAKRGQDVALRCDPISGHVSLFWYQQALGQGPEFLTYFQNEAQLDKSGLPSDRFFAERPEGSVSTLKIQRTQQEDSAVYLCASSLGGTGELFFGEGSRLTVL.

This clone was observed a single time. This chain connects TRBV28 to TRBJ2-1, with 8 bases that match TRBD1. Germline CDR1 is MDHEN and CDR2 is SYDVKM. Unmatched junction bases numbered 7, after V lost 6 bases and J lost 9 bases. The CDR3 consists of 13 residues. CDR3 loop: CASRGTGRSEQFF. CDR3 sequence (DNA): TGTGCCAGCAGAGGGACAGGACGGAGTGAGCAGTTCTTC.

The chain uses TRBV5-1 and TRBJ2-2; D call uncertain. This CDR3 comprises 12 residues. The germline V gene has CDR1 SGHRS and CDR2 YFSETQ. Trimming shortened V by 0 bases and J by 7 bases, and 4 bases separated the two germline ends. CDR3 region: CASSLDFGELFF. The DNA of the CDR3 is TGCGCCAGCAGCTTGGACTTCGGGGAGCTGTTTTTT.

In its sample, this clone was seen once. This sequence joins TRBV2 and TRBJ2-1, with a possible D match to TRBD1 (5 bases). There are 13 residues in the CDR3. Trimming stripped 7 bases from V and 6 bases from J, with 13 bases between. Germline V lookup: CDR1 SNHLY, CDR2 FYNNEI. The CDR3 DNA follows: TGTGCCAGCACCGCCCTAGGGGTCAATGAGCAGTTCTTC. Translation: CASTALGVNEQFF.

This CDR3 is CASSNTGSDTQYF. CDR3 coding DNA: TGTGCCAGCAGCAATACAGGGTCAGATACGCAGTATTTT. V usage is TRBV7-9 and J usage is TRBJ2-3; D is perhaps TRBD1 (6 bases). Germline CDR1 is SEHNR and CDR2 is FQNEAQ (reference sequence). Trimming removed 5 bases at V and 4 bases at J, with 10 bases between. The CDR3 runs 13 residues. Full variable domain (rest looked up from reference TRBV7-9 and TRBJ2-3): DTGVSQNPRHKITKRGQNVTFRCDPISEHNRLYWYRQTLGQGPEFLTYFQNEAQLEKSRLLSDRFSAERPKGSFSTLEIQRTEQGDSAMYLCASSNTGSDTQYFGPGTRLTVL.

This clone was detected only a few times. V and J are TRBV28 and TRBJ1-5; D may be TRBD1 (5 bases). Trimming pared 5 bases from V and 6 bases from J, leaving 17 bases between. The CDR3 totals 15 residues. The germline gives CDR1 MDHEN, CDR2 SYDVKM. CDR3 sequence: CASSHRLGVAQPQHF. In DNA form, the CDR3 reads TGTGCCAGCAGTCACCGATTAGGGGTGGCTCAGCCCCAGCATTTT.

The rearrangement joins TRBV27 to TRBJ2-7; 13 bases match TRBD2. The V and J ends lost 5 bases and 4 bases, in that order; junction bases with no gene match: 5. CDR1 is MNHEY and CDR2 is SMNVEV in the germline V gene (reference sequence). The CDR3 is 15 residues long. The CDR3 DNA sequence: TGTGCCAGCAGTCCCAGACTAGCGGGAGGTTACGAGCAGTACTTC. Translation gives CASSPRLAGGYEQYF.

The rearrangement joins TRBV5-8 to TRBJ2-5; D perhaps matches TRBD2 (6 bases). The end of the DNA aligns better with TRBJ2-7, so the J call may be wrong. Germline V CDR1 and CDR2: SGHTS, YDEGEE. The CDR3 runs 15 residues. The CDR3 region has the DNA TGTGCCAGCATCACGGTTCGGAGGGGCTCCTACGAGCAGTACTTC. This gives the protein CASITVRRGSYEQYF.

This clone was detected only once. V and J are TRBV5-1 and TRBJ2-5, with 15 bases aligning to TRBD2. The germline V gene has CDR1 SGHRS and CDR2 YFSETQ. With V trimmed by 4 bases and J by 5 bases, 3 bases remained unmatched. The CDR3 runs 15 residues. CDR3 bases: TGCGCCAGCAGCCCAGGGACTAGCGGGGGGGAGACCCAGTACTTC. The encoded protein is CASSPGTSGGETQYF.

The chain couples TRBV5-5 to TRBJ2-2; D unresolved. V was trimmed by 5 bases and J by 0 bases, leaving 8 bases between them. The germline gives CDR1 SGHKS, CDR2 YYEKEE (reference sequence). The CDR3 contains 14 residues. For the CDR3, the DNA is TGTGCCAGCAGGCAACAGTCGAACACCGGGGAGCTGTTTTTT. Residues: CASRQQSNTGELFF.

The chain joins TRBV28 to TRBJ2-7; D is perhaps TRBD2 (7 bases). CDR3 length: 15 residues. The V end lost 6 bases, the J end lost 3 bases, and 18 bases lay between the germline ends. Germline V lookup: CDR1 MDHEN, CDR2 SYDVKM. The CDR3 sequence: CASSPPEGGLYEQYF. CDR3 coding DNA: TGTGCCAGCAGCCCCCCCGAGGGGGGGCTCTACGAGCAGTACTTC.

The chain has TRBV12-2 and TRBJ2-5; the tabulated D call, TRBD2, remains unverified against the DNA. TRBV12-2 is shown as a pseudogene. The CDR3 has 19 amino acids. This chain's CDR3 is CASRLNALSAGGIRETQYF. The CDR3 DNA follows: TGTGCAAGTCGCTTAAATGCCCTCTCTGCGGGGGGGATCCGGGAGACCCAGTACTTC.

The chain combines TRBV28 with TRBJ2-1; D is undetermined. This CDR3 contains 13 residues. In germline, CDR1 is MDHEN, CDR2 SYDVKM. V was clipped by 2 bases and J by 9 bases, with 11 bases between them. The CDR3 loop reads CASSLNGAPEQFF. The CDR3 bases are TGTGCCAGCAGTTTAAACGGAGCGCCTGAGCAGTTCTTC.

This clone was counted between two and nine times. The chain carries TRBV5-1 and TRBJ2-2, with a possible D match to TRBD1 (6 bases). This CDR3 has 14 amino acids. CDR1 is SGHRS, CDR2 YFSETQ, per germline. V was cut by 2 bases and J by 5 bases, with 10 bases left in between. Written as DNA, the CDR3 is TGCGCCAGCAGCTTAACAGGGAGAACCGGGGAGCTGTTTTTT. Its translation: CASSLTGRTGELFF. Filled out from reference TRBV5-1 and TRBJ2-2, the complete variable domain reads KAGVTQTPRYLIKTRGQQVTLSCSPISGHRSVSWYQQTPGQGLQFLFEYFSETQRNKGNFPGRFSGRQFSNSRSEMNVSTLELGDSALYLCASSLTGRTGELFFGEGSRLTVL.

CDR3 DNA sequence: TGTGCCAGTAGTATTCAGGGGCGCACCGGGGAGCTGTTTTTT. Translating gives CASSIQGRTGELFF. The chain has TRBV19 and TRBJ2-2; weak D call: TRBD1 (6 bases). V was trimmed by 3 bases and J by 4 bases, leaving 9 bases between them. The V gene's germline CDR1 is LNHDA and CDR2 SQIVND (reference sequence). The CDR3 totals 14 residues.

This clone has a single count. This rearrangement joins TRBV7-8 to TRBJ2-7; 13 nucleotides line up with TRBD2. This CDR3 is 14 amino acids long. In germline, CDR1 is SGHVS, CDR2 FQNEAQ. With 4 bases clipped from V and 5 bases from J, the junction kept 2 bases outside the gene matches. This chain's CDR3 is CASSSGLAGDEQYF. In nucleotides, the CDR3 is TGTGCCAGCAGCTCCGGACTAGCGGGGGACGAGCAGTACTTC.

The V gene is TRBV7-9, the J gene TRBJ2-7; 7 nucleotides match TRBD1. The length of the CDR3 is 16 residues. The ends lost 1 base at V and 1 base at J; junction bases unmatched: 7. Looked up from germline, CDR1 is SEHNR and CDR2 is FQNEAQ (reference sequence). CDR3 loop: CASSLGQGQISYEQYF. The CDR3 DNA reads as TGTGCCAGCAGCTTAGGACAGGGACAGATTTCCTACGAGCAGTACTTC.

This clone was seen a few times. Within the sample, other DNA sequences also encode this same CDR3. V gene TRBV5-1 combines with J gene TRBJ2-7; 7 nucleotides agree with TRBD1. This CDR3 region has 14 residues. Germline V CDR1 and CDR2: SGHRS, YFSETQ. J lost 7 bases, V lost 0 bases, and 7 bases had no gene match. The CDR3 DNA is TGCGCCAGCAGCTTGGGACAGGGAAACGATGAGCAGTACTTC. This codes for CASSLGQGNDEQYF.

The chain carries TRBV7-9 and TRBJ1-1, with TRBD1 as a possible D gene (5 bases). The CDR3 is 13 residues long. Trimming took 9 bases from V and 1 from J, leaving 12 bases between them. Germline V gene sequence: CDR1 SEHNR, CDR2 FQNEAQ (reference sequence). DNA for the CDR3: TGTGCCAGTATCGGGGGGGAGAACACTGAAGCTTTCTTT. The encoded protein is CASIGGENTEAFF.